The 10 T cell receptor beta chains below come from one sample, sequenced in a study of shared clonotypes between healthy human individuals. Sequencing used immunoSEQ multiplex PCR; TCRdb keeps in-frame clones, though not all of them. The sample has about 110,000 clones, over 65% seen once. Sequencing was done on a sample of memory CD8+ T cells sorted from blood. As for subset: CD45RO+ cells pooled with CCR7-negative TemRA cells. The receptors stem from a woman aged 25-40 years in good health.

The chain joins TRBV13 to TRBJ2-1; D gene uncertain. V was clipped by 1 base and J by 7 bases, with 11 bases between them. Germline values: CDR1 PRHDT, CDR2 FYEKMQ (reference sequence). The CDR3 has 14 amino acids. The CDR3 DNA reads TGTGCCAGCAGCTTAGAACGCCTAGATAATGAGCAGTTCTTC. Encoded protein: CASSLERLDNEQFF.

The V gene is TRBV2, the J gene TRBJ2-7; 9 bases fit TRBD1. The CDR3 runs to 11 residues. Germline V gene lookup returns CDR1 SNHLY and CDR2 FYNNEI. J was trimmed by 6 bases and V by 11 bases; bases with no gene match: 5. The CDR3 protein is CAGGTGTEQYF. Written as DNA, the CDR3 is TGTGCCGGGGGGACAGGGACCGAGCAGTACTTC.

This chain links TRBV2 with TRBJ2-2; 8 nucleotides match TRBD1. CDR3 length: 15 amino acids. The J segment lost 3 bases and the V segment lost 7 bases, leaving 7 bases of the junction unmatched. Germline values: CDR1 SNHLY, CDR2 FYNNEI. CDR3 DNA sequence: TGTGCCAGCAAGGCCGGGACAGGCGACACCGGGGAGCTGTTTTTT. Translation gives CASKAGTGDTGELFF.

This clone showed up just a few times. Other DNA sequences of this sample code for an identical CDR3. The chain has TRBV5-4 and TRBJ1-2; D remains unclear. V lost 0 bases to trimming and J lost 2 bases, with 8 bases between them. Germline values: CDR1 SGHNT, CDR2 YYREEE (reference sequence). The CDR3 contains 14 residues. The CDR3 DNA reads as TGTGCCAGCAGCTTGGGGACGGCCAACTATGGCTACACCTTC. Amino acid sequence: CASSLGTANYGYTF.

In this sample, this clone turned up a few times. The chain has TRBV9 and TRBJ2-5; the match to TRBD2 covers 11 bases. Trimming at V came to 0 bases and at J to 3 bases, leaving 1 base not matched to a gene. This CDR3 comprises 15 residues. Germline lookup yields CDR1 SGDLS and CDR2 YYNGEE. CDR3 DNA: TGTGCCAGCAGCGTAGCGGGACTAGCGGAAGAGACCCAGTACTTC. Translated, it gives CASSVAGLAEETQYF.

This clone turned up a few times. This chain links TRBV5-6 with TRBJ1-1; no clear D. This CDR3 contains 12 residues. V was clipped by 0 bases and J by 7 bases, with 7 bases between them. Per germline, CDR1 SGHDT and CDR2 YYEEEE. The CDR3 spells CASSLAISEAFF. CDR3 coding DNA: TGTGCCAGCAGCTTGGCCATTAGTGAAGCTTTCTTT. Filled out from reference TRBV5-6 and TRBJ1-1, the complete variable domain reads DAGVTQSPTHLIKTRGQQVTLRCSPKSGHDTVSWYQQALGQGPQFIFQYYEEEERQRGNFPDRFSGHQFPNYSSELNVNALLLGDSALYLCASSLAISEAFFGQGTRLTVV.

V gene TRBV29-1 combines with J gene TRBJ1-1; 7 nucleotides agree with TRBD1. CDR1 and CDR2 (germline): SQVTM, ANQGSEA. The CDR3 runs 13 residues. V shed 3 bases, J shed 3 bases, and the junction held 4 bases outside the gene matches. Here the CDR3 reads CSVDRGEDTEAFF. CDR3 sequence (DNA): TGCAGCGTTGACAGGGGGGAGGACACTGAAGCTTTCTTT. The full variable domain, rest sourced from reference TRBV29-1 and TRBJ1-1, is SAVISQKPSRDICQRGTSLTIQCQVDSQVTMMFWYRQQPGQSLTLIATANQGSEATYESGFVIDKFPISRPNLTFSTLTVSNMSPEDSSIYLCSVDRGEDTEAFFGQGTRLTVV.

The chain joins TRBV27 to TRBJ2-7, with D perhaps given as TRBD1 or TRBD2 (5 bases each). This CDR3 comprises 11 residues. Trimming took off 2 bases at V and 6 bases at J, with 5 bases between the two ends. CDR1 is MNHEY, CDR2 SMNVEV, per germline (reference sequence). Here the CDR3 DNA reads TGTGCCAGCAGTTTAGGGGGCGAGCAGTACTTC. Translation gives CASSLGGEQYF.

The chain has TRBV28 and TRBJ1-2; a possible D gene is TRBD1 (6 bases). Germline V CDR1 and CDR2: MDHEN, SYDVKM. The CDR3 contains 15 residues. V dropped 7 bases and J dropped 4 bases, with 19 bases sitting between them. The CDR3 DNA reads TGTGCCAGCAATCGACAAATCGGGGGGGCCTATGGCTACACCTTC. It specifies CASNRQIGGAYGYTF.

The V gene is TRBV30, the J gene TRBJ2-1; 7 nucleotides match TRBD2. The germline CDR1 and CDR2 sequences are GTSNPN and SVGIG (reference sequence). The J segment lost 0 bases and the V segment lost 1 base, leaving 9 bases of the junction unmatched. The CDR3 sequence is 17 residues long. The CDR3, as DNA: TGTGCCTGGAGTGGTCTAGCGGCAAAAAGCTCCTACAATGAGCAGTTCTTC. Translation gives CAWSGLAAKSSYNEQFF.